The following is a T cell receptor beta chain sequence with its context. The antigen this receptor binds is unknown. The record has no base qualities; no much larger clone is one base away. This specimen comes from a study of shared clonotypes between healthy human individuals (dated by TCRdb to the early 2020s). Study-wide context: Three men and a couple of women, aged 18 to 49 years, made up the cohort. For each donor, three plates each were used for CD4 naive and CD4 memory, two plates were used for CD8 naive, and one plate was used for CD8 memory. Blood TCR repertoires of five healthy adults were deeply sequenced to estimate repertoire size and the extent of clonotype sharing between individuals. To increase sequencing depth and limit assay-specific biases, TCR repertoire library preparation and sequencing were carried out by different laboratories using diverse techniques. Per donor, leukapheresis produced somewhere between about 0.94 and 8.9 billion PBMCs.

Spanning cysteine to phenylalanine, the CDR3 consists of 12 amino acids. Only CDR3 DNA remains: 36 bases, in frame from the first base. As encoded in the germline V gene, CDR1 is MDHEN while CDR2 is SYDVKM. V lost 7 bases and J lost 4 bases; the stretch between them is 8 bases long. On the study overall, not on this receptor specifically: Larger estimated clonotype richness was generally found for naive subsets than for memory subsets. The genetic and exposure-history diversity represented was limited by the small number of donors. Clonotypes shared by all four sorted-subset donors showed higher generation probabilities than non-shared clonotypes. Incomplete sequencing was indicated by rarefaction of sorted-subset datasets, despite the large sequencing depth. Around 5% of naive CD4, 3.5% of naive CD8, approximately 2.2% of memory CD4, and 0.4% of memory CD8 clonotypes were shared across several donors. Sampling was limited to blood, and TCR repertoires in tissue likely differ from TCR repertoires in blood. Pairwise subsampling indicated that sequencing depth was expected to affect the degree of clonotype sharing among donors.

TCR CDR3 regions were amplified from genomic DNA by multiplex PCR using the deep immunoSEQ assay. Genomic DNA extracted from each cell subset was distributed evenly over all wells of several immunoSEQ 96-well plates, and each plate served as one replicate. For sorted subsets, about 200 ng genomic DNA, equal to about 30,000 T cell genomes, was loaded into each replicate PCR. The purified libraries were quantified using a Qubit 3.0 fluorometer, sized with a Bioanalyzer 2100, and then quantified again using the KAPA Library Quantification kit. A separate single-read 150-cycle Illumina NextSeq 550 flow cell was used to sequence each immunoSEQ 96-well plate. In the authors' own workflow: Because the immunoSEQ output held only junctional sequences and lacked quality scores, the filtering could not match the filtering applied to full-length reads. Sequences were annotated with PyIR, a Python wrapper for IgBLAST v1.9, using IMGT germline references to assign V/J genes and CDR3. Reads were filtered out if the reads had weak V/J assignments (E-value above 1e-6), no CDR3, stop codons, out-of-frame junctions, or ambiguous translated residues. A V3J clonotype was defined by an identical inferred V gene, J gene, and CDR3 amino acid sequence. Percentage overlap between repertoires was computed as shared unique clonotypes divided by the size of the smaller repertoire. Richness of each repertoire was evaluated using RTK rarefaction, the Chao1 estimator, and Recon v2.1 estimates of unobserved clonotypes. Generation probabilities were computed with OLGA for all TCRbeta clonotypes obtained by the gDNA method from four donors. TCRdb obtained this table from immuneACCESS and retained in-frame rearrangements with V and J assigned. These tables miss some clones; where compared with another copy, unresolved V genes account for less than half of the shortfall, and the remainder is unexplained. The V and J calls and the clone size are those of that table, but D and trimming were determined from the DNA. This sample is represented by about 95,000 clones; 67% of them were singletons. Of the sample, roughly 40% falls within the top ten clones.

Healthy HIV-negative adults with no recently reported acute infections or vaccinations were included as donors. Only Caucasian adults living in Nashville, Tennessee, USA were represented among the donors. CD8 memory samples consisted of magnetically selected CD45RO+ cells combined with CCR7-negative CD45RA+ effector memory (TemRA) cells. After blood collection by leukapheresis, PBMCs were isolated using Ficoll-Histopaque density gradient centrifugation and then cryopreserved in the vapor phase of liquid nitrogen. Analytical flow cytometry was used to check the purity and quantity of each magnetically sorted T cell population. Genomic DNA was isolated from each sorted fraction and quantified by UV absorbance on a Nanodrop 2000c.

Recombination linked TRBV28 to TRBJ2-1; TRBD1 is a possible D gene, resting on 6 matching bases. The sequenced sample consisted of memory CD8+ T cells sorted from blood. What this sample's cell subset or site label stands for: CD45RO+ cells pooled with CCR7-negative TemRA cells. The sequence was collected from a man aged 30-40 years in good health. The CDR3 reads CASTTGYNEQFF. The sequenced DNA: TGTGCCAGCACCACAGGGTACAATGAGCAGTTCTTC.